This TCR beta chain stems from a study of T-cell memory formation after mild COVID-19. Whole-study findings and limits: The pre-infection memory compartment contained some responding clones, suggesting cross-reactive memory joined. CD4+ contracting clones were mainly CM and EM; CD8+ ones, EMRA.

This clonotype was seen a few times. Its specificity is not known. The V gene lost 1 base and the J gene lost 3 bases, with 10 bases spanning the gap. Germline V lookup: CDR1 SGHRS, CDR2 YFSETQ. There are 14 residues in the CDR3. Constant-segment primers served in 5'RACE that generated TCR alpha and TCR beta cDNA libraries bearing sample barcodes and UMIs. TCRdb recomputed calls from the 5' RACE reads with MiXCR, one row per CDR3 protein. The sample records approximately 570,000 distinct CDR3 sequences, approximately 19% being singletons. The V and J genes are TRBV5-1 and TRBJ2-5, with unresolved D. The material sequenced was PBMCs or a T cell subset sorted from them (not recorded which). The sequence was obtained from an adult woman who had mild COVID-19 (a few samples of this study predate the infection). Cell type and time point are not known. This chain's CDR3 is CASSLRPDEETQYF. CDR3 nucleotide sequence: TGCGCCAGCAGCTTGAGGCCAGACGAAGAGACCCAGTACTTC.